Presented here are 5 T cell receptor beta chains from one specimen sequenced in a study of Ad26.COV2.S vaccination and SARS-CoV-2 variants. This table comes from immunoSEQ multiplex PCR, and its TCRdb copy is limited to in-frame clones, with some not included. This sample has fewer than 500,000 clones, with about 93% found just once. The treatment here: some 20 received Ad26.COV2.S at low or high dose, single or two shots; roughly five received placebo; per-sample allocation not given. Samples came from day 63 after the first vaccine or placebo injection. The sequences come from peripheral blood, collected in a trial of Ad26.COV2.S vaccine versus placebo. All receptors derive from a person aged 18-60 years who received the Ad26.COV2.S COVID-19 vaccine or a placebo.

The chain joins TRBV6-1 to TRBJ2-1; TRBD2 matches at 9 bases. CDR3 size: 19 residues. V shed 3 bases and J 0 bases; nucleotides not matched to a gene: 12. Germline CDR1 MNHNS, CDR2 SASEGT. The CDR3 nucleotides read TGTGCCAGCAGTGACCTGGCCGGAGGACTAGCGTCCTCCTACAATGAGCAGTTCTTC. Amino acid sequence: CASSDLAGGLASSYNEQFF.

This sequence joins TRBV5-1 and TRBJ2-1; D not resolved. Germline V CDR1 and CDR2: SGHRS, YFSETQ. The CDR3 covers 14 residues. V was cut by 0 bases and J by 3 bases, with 7 bases left in between. CDR3 in DNA: TGCGCCAGCAGCTTGGGCATCGACTACAATGAGCAGTTCTTC. Translation gives CASSLGIDYNEQFF.

This clone was picked up one time. The chain uses TRBV3-1 (or the pseudogene TRBV3-2) and TRBJ2-2; TRBD2 agrees at 8 bases. The length of the CDR3 is 16 residues. The germline CDR1 and CDR2 sequences are LGHDT and YNNKEL (reference sequence). With 3 bases clipped from V and 5 bases from J, the junction kept 8 bases outside the gene matches. This CDR3 reads CASSHGSGIGTGELFF. CDR3 nucleotides: TGTGCCAGCAGCCACGGTAGCGGGATTGGTACCGGGGAGCTGTTTTTT.

The chain joins TRBV28 to TRBJ1-2, with a tentative D call TRBD1 (5 bases). The CDR3 has 14 residues. CDR1 and CDR2 (germline): MDHEN, SYDVKM. Trimming left V 6 bases short and J 2 bases short, with 13 bases between. Here the CDR3 DNA reads TGTGCCAGCAGAAAACCCGGGGGGAACTATGGCTACACCTTC. The encoded protein is CASRKPGGNYGYTF.

This clone has just a few counts. The J gene is TRBJ2-7, the V gene TRBV7-6; a weak D match, TRBD2 (5 bases). Germline V CDR1 and CDR2: SGHVS, FNYEAQ. Trimming pared 5 bases from V and 6 bases from J, leaving 11 bases between. The CDR3 runs 12 residues. This CDR3 reads CASSLDLGEQYF. The CDR3, as DNA: TGTGCCAGCAGCCTGGACTTGGGCGAGCAGTACTTC.